This T cell receptor (beta chain) originates from a study of regulatory T cells in long-lasting Graves disease. The J segment lost 5 bases and the V segment lost 0 bases, leaving 10 bases of the junction unmatched. From germline, CDR1 is GTSNPN and CDR2 SVGIG (reference sequence). The CDR3 is made up of 16 amino acids. The TCR beta library used iRepertoire HTBI primers with Arm-PCR amplification of CDR3. TCRdb ran MiXCR on the multiplex PCR reads and lists one entry per CDR3 protein. Counted here are around 400,000 distinct CDR3 sequences, around 11% occurring once; the ten biggest clones make up about 20%. Sample time point: newly diagnosed GD, antithyroid drugs for less than 3 months. Following extraction of RNA from PBMCs, that RNA was used to make the TCR library. This clonotype was counted many times. These sequences were also reported in another study, on T cells in Graves' hyperthyroidism and ophthalmopathy. That paper adds: Absence of ophthalmopathy progression within 18 months defined stable Graves' hyperthyroidism.

The specimen was peripheral blood mononuclear cells (PBMCs), collected at new diagnosis, from a patient treated with antithyroid drugs. The clonotype comes from a woman aged 18-29 years with Graves disease. J is TRBJ2-4 and V is TRBV30, with TRBD1 matching over 7 bases. The CDR3 coding sequence is TGTGCCTGGAGTGTGTCCCCCGGACAGGACGAAAACATTCAGTACTTC. Translation gives CAWSVSPGQDENIQYF.